This TCR beta chain was sequenced in a study of cytomegalovirus exposure and HLA in healthy donors. Whole-study findings and limits: Cytomegalovirus-associated status was assigned to about 150 TCR beta chains. Later on, an analysis showed TCR association rates differing by HLA locus, with DRB1 the most and HLA-C the fewest.

Germline CDR1 is MNHEY and CDR2 is SMNVEV (reference sequence). V lost 3 bases to trimming and J lost 6 bases, with 9 bases between them. The CDR3 loop spans 13 amino acids. In the PCR, 60 Vbeta and 13 Jbeta primers were used. Data came from immunoSEQ multiplex PCR; TCRdb stores just in-frame clones and leaves some out. The sample has fewer than 300,000 clones; just over 85% are singletons. This clone occurred a few times. Its target is not known. Sampled while nominally healthy, donors likely had unrecorded immune exposures. Sequenced material: PBMCs. This clonotype was obtained from a middle-aged man in good health and CMV-seropositive. The gene calls are TRBV27 and TRBJ1-5; D perhaps matches TRBD1 (6 bases). CDR3 residues: CASSFRGPQPQHF. Here the CDR3 DNA reads TGTGCCAGCAGTTTCAGGGGTCCTCAGCCCCAGCATTTT.